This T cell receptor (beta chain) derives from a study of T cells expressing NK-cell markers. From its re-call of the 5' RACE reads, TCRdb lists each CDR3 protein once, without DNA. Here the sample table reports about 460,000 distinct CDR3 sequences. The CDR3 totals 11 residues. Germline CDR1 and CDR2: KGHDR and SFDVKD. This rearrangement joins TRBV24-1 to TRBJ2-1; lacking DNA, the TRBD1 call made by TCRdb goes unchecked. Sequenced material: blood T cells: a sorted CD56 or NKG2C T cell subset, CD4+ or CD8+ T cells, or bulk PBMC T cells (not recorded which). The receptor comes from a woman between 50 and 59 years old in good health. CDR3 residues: CATSNGGKQFF.